This TCR beta chain derives from a study of human T cells and chemical hapten exposure. As for the study in general: Slight differences in pooled library volume were the main source of varying TCR yields across samples.

Overall study findings and caveats: Relative to control repertoires, expanded TCRs gave rise to significantly more large CDR3 similarity clusters.

Worth noting for this clonotype: What it binds is unknown.

The time point is: pre-sensitization, week 0. The treatment denotes: therapeutic diphenylcyclopropenone sensitization with weekly scalp DPC. It was from unfractionated whole blood that total RNA was extracted. It was the library that attached unique molecular identifiers to individual cDNA molecules. TCRdb reanalysed the RACE reads using MiXCR and keeps one entry per CDR3 protein. The table has 190,000 or so distinct CDR3 sequences, 25% to 30% seen once. Trimming removed 2 bases at V and 3 bases at J, with 8 bases between. Germline loops: CDR1 ENHRY, CDR2 SYGVKD. This CDR3 is built from 13 residues. This rearrangement joins TRBV10-3 to TRBJ2-7, with unresolved D. Material: whole blood, obtained in connection with sensitization to the hapten diphenylcyclopropenone (DPC). The receptor comes from a woman in her twenties or thirties with alopecia areata. Some clones in this sample may be carry-over from other donors' samples. Here the CDR3 reads CAISEGILYEQYF. DNA for the CDR3: TGTGCCATCAGTGAGGGGATACTCTACGAGCAGTACTTC.